This T cell receptor beta chain was sequenced during a study of blood T cell repertoires in COVID-19. Across the study: Material from acute and convalescent COVID-19 was sourced from the United States, Italy and Spain. T cells, B-cell-depleted T cells, or PBMCs supplied cDNA or gDNA.

The CDR3 has 19 residues. The V and J ends lost 5 bases and 0 bases, in that order; junction bases with no gene match: 12. The germline CDR1 and CDR2 sequences are SEHNR and FQNEAQ (reference sequence). In the study's own analysis: Estimation of nucleated cell counts relied on the amplification of reference gene primers. Generated by immunoSEQ multiplex PCR, the TCRdb table keeps only in-frame clones and is missing some. Clone size and V and J calls were adopted from that table, with D and trimming inferred from the DNA. The table records around 280,000 clones, 87% of them present only once. Recovery among Cohort 3 donors was established by two negative PCRs, clearance, or symptom resolution.

This clonotype was sampled from a middle-aged woman who had recovered from COVID-19. This chain uses TRBV7-9 with TRBJ2-4, with 11 bases fitting TRBD1. Sequenced sample: PBMCs or T cells enriched from blood (not recorded which). The CDR3 DNA reads as TGTGCCAGCAGCCCAGGACAGGGGGCTTCCCGAGGAGCCAAAAACATTCAGTACTTC. It translates to CASSPGQGASRGAKNIQYF.